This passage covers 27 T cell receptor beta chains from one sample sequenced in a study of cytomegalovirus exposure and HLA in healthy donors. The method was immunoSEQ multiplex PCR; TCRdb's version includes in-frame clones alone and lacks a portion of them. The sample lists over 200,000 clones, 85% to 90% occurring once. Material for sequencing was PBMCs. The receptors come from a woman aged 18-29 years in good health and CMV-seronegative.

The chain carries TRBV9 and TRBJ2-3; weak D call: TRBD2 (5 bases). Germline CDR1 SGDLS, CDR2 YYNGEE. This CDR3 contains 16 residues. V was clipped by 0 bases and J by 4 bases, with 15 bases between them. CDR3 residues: CASSVGSGSYSDTQYF. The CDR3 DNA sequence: TGTGCCAGCAGCGTAGGCTCGGGGAGTTATTCAGATACGCAGTATTTT. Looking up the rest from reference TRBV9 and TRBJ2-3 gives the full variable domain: DSGVTQTPKHLITATGQRVTLRCSPRSGDLSVYWYQQSLDQGLQFLIQYYNGEERAKGNILERFSAQQFPDLHSELNLSSLELGDSALYFCASSVGSGSYSDTQYFGPGTRLTVL.

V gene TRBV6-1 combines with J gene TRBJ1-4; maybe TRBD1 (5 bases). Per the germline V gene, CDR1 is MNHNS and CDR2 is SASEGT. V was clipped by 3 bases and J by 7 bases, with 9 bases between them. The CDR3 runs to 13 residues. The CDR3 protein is CASSDGGLEKLFF. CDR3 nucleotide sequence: TGTGCCAGCAGTGATGGGGGACTTGAAAAACTGTTTTTT.

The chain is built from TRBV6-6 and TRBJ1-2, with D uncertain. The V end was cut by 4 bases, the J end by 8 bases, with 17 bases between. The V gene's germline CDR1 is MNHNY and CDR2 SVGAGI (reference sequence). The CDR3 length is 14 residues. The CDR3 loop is CASSFQDNPFGYTF. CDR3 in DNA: TGTGCCAGCAGTTTCCAAGACAATCCTTTCGGCTACACCTTC.

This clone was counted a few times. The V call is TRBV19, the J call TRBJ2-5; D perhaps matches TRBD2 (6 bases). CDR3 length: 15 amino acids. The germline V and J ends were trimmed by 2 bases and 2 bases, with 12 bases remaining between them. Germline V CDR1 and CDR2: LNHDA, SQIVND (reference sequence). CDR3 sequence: CASSILRGRQETQYF. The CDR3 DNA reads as TGTGCCAGTAGTATACTGCGGGGAAGGCAAGAGACCCAGTACTTC. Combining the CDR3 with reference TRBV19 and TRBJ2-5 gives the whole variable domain DGGITQSPKYLFRKEGQNVTLSCEQNLNHDAMYWYRQDPGQGLRLIYYSQIVNDFQKGDIAEGYSVSREKKESFPLTVTSAQKNPTAFYLCASSILRGRQETQYFGPGTRLLVL.

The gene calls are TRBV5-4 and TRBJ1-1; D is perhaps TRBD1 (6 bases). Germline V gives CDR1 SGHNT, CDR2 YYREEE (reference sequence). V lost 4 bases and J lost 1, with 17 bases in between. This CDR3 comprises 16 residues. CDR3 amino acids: CASSQTGRGGNTEAFF. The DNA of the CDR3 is TGTGCCAGCAGCCAGACAGGCCGGGGCGGGAACACTGAAGCTTTCTTT.

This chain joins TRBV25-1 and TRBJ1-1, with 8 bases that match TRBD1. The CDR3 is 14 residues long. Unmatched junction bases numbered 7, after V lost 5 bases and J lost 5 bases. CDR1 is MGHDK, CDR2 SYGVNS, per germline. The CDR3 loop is CASSNPGGTTEAFF. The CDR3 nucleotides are TGTGCCAGCAGTAATCCAGGGGGCACGACTGAAGCTTTCTTT.

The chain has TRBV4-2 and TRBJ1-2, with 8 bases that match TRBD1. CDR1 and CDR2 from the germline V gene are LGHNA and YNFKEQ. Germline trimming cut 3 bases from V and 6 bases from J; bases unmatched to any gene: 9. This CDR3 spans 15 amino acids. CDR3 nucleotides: TGTGCCAGCAGCCAGCAGGGGGCGGAAGCTCATGGCTACACCTTC. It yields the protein CASSQQGAEAHGYTF.

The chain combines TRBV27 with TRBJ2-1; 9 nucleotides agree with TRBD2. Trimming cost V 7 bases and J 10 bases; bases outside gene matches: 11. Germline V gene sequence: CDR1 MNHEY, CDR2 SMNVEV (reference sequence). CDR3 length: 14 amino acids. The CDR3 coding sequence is TGTGCCAGCAATAGTCCGCGGGAGGGCCGAGAGCAGTTCTTC. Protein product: CASNSPREGREQFF.

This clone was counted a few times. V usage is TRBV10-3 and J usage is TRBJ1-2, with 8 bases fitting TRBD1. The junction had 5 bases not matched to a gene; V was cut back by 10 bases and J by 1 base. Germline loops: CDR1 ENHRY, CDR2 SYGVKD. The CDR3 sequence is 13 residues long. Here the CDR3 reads CASQQGVNYGYTF. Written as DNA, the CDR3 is TGTGCCAGCCAACAGGGGGTTAACTATGGCTACACCTTC.

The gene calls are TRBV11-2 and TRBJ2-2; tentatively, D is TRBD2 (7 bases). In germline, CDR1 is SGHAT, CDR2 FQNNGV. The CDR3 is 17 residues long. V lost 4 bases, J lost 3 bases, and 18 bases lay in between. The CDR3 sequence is CASSSPTSEGDTGELFF. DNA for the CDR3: TGTGCCAGCAGCTCGCCTACTAGCGAGGGGGACACCGGGGAGCTGTTTTTT.

The CDR3 sequence is CASSDTQFRDYRDTQYF. In DNA, the CDR3 is TGTGCCAGCAGCGACACCCAGTTCCGGGACTACCGGGATACGCAGTATTTT. V is TRBV9 and J is TRBJ2-3; 7 nucleotides match TRBD2. The V and J ends lost 3 bases and 6 bases, in that order; junction bases with no gene match: 16. This CDR3 has 17 residues. Germline V lookup: CDR1 SGDLS, CDR2 YYNGEE.

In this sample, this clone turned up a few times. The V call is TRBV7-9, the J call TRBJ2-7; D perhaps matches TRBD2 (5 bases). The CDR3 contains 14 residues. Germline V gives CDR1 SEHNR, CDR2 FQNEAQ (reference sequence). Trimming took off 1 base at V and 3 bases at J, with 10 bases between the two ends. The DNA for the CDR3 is TGTGCCAGCAGCTTAGGGGGAGAGAACTACGAGCAGTACTTC. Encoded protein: CASSLGGENYEQYF.

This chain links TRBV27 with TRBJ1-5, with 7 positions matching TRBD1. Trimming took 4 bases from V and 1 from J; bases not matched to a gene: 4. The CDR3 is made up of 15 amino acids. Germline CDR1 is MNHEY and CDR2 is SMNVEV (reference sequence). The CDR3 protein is CASSWKGASNQPQHF. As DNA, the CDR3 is TGTGCCAGCAGTTGGAAGGGGGCAAGCAATCAGCCCCAGCATTTT.

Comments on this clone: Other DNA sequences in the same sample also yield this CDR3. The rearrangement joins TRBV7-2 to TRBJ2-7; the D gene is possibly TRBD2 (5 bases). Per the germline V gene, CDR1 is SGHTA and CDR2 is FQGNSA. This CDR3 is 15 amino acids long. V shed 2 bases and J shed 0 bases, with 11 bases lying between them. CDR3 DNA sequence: TGTGCCAGCAGCTTAAGGGCGGGCCCCTCCTACGAGCAGTACTTC. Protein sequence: CASSLRAGPSYEQYF. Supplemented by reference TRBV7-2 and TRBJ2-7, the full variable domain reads GAGVSQSPSNKVTEKGKDVELRCDPISGHTALYWYRQSLGQGLEFLIYFQGNSAPDKSGLPSDRFSAERTGGSVSTLTIQRTQQEDSAVYLCASSLRAGPSYEQYFGPGTRLTVT.

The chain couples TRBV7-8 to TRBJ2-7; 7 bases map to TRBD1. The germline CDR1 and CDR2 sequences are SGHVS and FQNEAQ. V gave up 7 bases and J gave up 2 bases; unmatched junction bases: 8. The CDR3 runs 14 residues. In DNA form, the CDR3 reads TGTGCCAGCACCAAAGGGGGCCCCACCTACGAGCAGTACTTC. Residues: CASTKGGPTYEQYF.

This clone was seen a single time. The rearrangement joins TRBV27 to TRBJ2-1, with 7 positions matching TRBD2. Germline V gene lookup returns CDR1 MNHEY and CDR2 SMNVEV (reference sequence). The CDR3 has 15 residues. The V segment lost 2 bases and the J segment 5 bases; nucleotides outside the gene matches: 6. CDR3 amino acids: CASSLSGTANNEQFF. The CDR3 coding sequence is TGTGCCAGCAGTTTAAGCGGGACCGCTAACAATGAGCAGTTCTTC.

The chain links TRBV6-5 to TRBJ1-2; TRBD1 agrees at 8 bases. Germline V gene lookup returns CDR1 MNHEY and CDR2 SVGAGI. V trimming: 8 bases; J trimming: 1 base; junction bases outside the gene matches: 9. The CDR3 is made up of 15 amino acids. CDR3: CASRDRFYGNYGYTF. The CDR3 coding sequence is TGTGCCAGCCGGGACAGGTTCTATGGTAACTATGGCTACACCTTC.

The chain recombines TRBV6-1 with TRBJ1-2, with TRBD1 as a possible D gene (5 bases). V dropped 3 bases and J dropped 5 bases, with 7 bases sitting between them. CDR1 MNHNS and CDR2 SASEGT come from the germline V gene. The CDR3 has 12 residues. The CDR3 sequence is CASSETDYGYTF. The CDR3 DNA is TGTGCCAGCAGTGAGACAGATTATGGCTACACCTTC.

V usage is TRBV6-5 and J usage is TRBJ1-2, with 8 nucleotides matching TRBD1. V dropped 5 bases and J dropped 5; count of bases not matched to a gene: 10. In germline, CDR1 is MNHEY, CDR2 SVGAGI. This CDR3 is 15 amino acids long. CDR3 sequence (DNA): TGTGCCAGCAGTAGCAGGGGGCGGGTGAGGTATGGCTACACCTTC. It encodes CASSSRGRVRYGYTF.

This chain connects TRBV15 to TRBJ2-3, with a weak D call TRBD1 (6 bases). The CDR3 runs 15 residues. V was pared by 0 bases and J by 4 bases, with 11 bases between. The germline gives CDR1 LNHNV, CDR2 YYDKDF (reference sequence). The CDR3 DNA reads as TGTGCCACCAGCAGAGACAGGGGAAGTGCAGATACGCAGTATTTT. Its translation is CATSRDRGSADTQYF.

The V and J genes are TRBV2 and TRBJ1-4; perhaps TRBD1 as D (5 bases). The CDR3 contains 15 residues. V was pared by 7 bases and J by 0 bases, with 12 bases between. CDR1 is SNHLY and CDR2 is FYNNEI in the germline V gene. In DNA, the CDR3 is TGTGCCAGCAAACAGGACACTGCAACTAATGAAAAACTGTTTTTT. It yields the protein CASKQDTATNEKLFF.

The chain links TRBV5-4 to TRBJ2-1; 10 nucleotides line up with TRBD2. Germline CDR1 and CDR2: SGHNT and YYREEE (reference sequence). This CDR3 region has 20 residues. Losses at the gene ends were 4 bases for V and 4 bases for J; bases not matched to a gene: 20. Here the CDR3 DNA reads TGTGCCAGCAGCCGCTGGAAGGGACTAGCGCTTCTAACGCGGTACAATGAGCAGTTCTTC. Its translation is CASSRWKGLALLTRYNEQFF.

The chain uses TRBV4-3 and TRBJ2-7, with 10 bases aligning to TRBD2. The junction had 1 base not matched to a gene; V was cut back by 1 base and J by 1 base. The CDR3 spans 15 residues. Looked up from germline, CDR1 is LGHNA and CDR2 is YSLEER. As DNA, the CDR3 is TGCGCCAGCAGCCAAGCACTAGCGGGATCCTACGAGCAGTACTTC. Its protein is CASSQALAGSYEQYF.

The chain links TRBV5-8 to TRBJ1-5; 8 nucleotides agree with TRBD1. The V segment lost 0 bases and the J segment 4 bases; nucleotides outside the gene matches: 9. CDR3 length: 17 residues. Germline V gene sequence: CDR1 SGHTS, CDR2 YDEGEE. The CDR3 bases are TGTGCCAGCAGCTTGGACGGCCACAGGGGGGCAAATCAGCCCCAGCATTTT. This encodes CASSLDGHRGANQPQHF. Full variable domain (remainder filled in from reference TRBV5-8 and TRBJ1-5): EAGVTQSPTHLIKTRGQQATLRCSPISGHTSVYWYQQALGLGLQFLLWYDEGEERNRGNFPPRFSGRQFPNYSSELNVNALELEDSALYLCASSLDGHRGANQPQHFGDGTRLSIL.

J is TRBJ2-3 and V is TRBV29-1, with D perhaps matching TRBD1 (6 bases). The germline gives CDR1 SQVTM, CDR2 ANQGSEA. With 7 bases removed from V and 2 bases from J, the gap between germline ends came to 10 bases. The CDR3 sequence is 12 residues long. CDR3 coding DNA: TGCAGCGCACGGGACAACACAGATACGCAGTATTTT. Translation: CSARDNTDTQYF.

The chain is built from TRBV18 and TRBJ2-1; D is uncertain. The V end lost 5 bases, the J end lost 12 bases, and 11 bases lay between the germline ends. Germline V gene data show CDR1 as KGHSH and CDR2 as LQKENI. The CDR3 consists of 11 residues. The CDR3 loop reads CASSESHGQFF. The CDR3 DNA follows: TGTGCCAGCTCAGAGTCCCACGGGCAGTTCTTC.

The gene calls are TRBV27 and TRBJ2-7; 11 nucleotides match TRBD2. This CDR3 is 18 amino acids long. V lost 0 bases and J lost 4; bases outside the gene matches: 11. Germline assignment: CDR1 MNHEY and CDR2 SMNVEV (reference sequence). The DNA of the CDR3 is TGTGCCAGCAGTTTATCAGGACTAGCGGGCCCCGCCGCTTACGAGCAGTACTTC. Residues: CASSLSGLAGPAAYEQYF.